The 25 T cell receptor beta chains in this list originate from one sample, sequenced in a study of blood T cell repertoires in COVID-19. Profiled with immunoSEQ multiplex PCR; TCRdb holds only in-frame clones, not every one. Of more than 110,000 clones listed, over 60% are singletons. The sample comprised peripheral blood. The receptor set was obtained from a woman at least 80 years old with active or convalescent COVID-19.

In the case of this clone: This sample includes further DNA sequences coding for the same CDR3. The chain couples TRBV11-2 to TRBJ2-5, with 13 nucleotides matching TRBD2. Germline loops: CDR1 SGHAT, CDR2 FQNNGV. The CDR3 contains 14 residues. V dropped 5 bases and J dropped 5; count of bases not matched to a gene: 2. The CDR3 DNA follows: TGTGCCAGCAGCCCGACTAGCGGGGGGGAGACCCAGTACTTC. This gives the protein CASSPTSGGETQYF.

V and J are TRBV7-3 and TRBJ2-3, with 7 bases that match TRBD1. The germline V gene has CDR1 SGHTA and CDR2 FQGTGA. V lost 5 bases, J lost 3 bases, and 5 bases stayed unmatched. The CDR3 extends over 14 amino acids. CDR3 sequence: CASSARQGTDTQYF. For the CDR3, the DNA is TGTGCCAGCAGCGCAAGACAGGGAACAGATACGCAGTATTTT. The full variable domain, rest sourced from reference TRBV7-3 and TRBJ2-3, is GAGVSQTPSNKVTEKGKYVELRCDPISGHTALYWYRQSLGQGPEFLIYFQGTGAADDSGLPNDRFFAVRPEGSVSTLKIQRTERGDSAVYLCASSARQGTDTQYFGPGTRLTVL.

This chain connects TRBV20-1 to TRBJ1-5; no definite D call. This CDR3 region has 15 residues. Germline assignment: CDR1 DFQATT and CDR2 SNEGSKA (reference sequence). Trimming removed 3 bases from V and 4 bases from J, with 16 bases in between. The CDR3: CSASNSGYRNQPQHF. The CDR3 DNA sequence: TGCAGTGCTAGTAATTCGGGGTACCGGAATCAGCCCCAGCATTTT.

This chain joins TRBV15 and TRBJ1-1; 11 positions match TRBD1. Per the germline V gene, CDR1 is LNHNV and CDR2 is YYDKDF (reference sequence). This CDR3 has 16 amino acids. V was pared by 1 base and J by 4 bases, with 5 bases of the junction left unmatched. CDR3 nucleotide sequence: TGTGCCACCAGCAGAGCCTCCGGGACAGGGGGCACTGAAGCTTTCTTT. Its translation: CATSRASGTGGTEAFF.

The genes are TRBV2 and TRBJ2-5; perhaps TRBD2 as D (6 bases). The CDR3 loop spans 14 amino acids. The germline V gene encodes CDR1 SNHLY and CDR2 FYNNEI. Deletions cut 3 bases from V and 3 bases from J, with 11 bases between. This CDR3 is CASSERRGEETQYF. CDR3 bases: TGTGCCAGCAGTGAGAGGAGGGGCGAAGAGACCCAGTACTTC.

The chain uses TRBV30 and TRBJ2-7, with D possibly matching TRBD2 (7 bases). This CDR3 comprises 14 residues. V lost 8 bases to trimming and J lost 5 bases, with 22 bases between them. Per the germline V gene, CDR1 is GTSNPN and CDR2 is SVGIG (reference sequence). CDR3 in DNA: TGTGCCGCCTCTGGGGGGGGGCTGCCTAACGAGCAGTACTTC. It yields the protein CAASGGGLPNEQYF. Full variable domain (rest looked up from reference TRBV30 and TRBJ2-7): SQTIHQWPATLVQPVGSPLSLECTVEGTSNPNLYWYRQAAGRGLQLLFYSVGIGQISSEVPQNLSASRPQDRQFILSSKKLLLSDSGFYLCAASGGGLPNEQYFGPGTRLTVT.

The chain is built from TRBV9 and TRBJ1-3; TRBD1 matches 8 bases. This CDR3 region has 17 residues. J lost 0 bases, V lost 3 bases, and 8 bases had no gene match. Per the germline V gene, CDR1 is SGDLS and CDR2 is YYNGEE. The CDR3 coding sequence is TGTGCCAGCAGCGCCTACGGACAGGGTTTCTCTGGAAACACCATATATTTT. Translating gives CASSAYGQGFSGNTIYF.

The V gene is TRBV9, the J gene TRBJ1-3; D is possibly TRBD1 (5 bases). CDR3 length: 14 amino acids. V shed 0 bases and J shed 9 bases, with 13 bases lying between them. Germline loops: CDR1 SGDLS, CDR2 YYNGEE. The CDR3 reads CASSVEEAGRTIYF. The CDR3 DNA follows: TGTGCCAGCAGCGTAGAAGAGGCAGGGCGCACCATATATTTT.

This chain connects TRBV7-9 to TRBJ1-5; 7 positions agree with TRBD1. Per the germline V gene, CDR1 is SEHNR and CDR2 is FQNEAQ (reference sequence). There are 15 residues in the CDR3. Unmatched junction bases numbered 5, after V lost 5 bases and J lost 1 base. The CDR3 coding sequence is TGTGCCAGCAGCACGACAGGGAGCAGCAATCAGCCCCAGCATTTT. It encodes CASSTTGSSNQPQHF.

The rearrangement joins TRBV27 to TRBJ1-5; D not resolved. The germline V gene encodes CDR1 MNHEY and CDR2 SMNVEV (reference sequence). V was pared by 5 bases and J by 4 bases, with 9 bases between. The CDR3 sequence is 13 residues long. The CDR3 reads CASSRGKNQPQHF. The DNA for the CDR3 is TGTGCCAGCAGTCGGGGAAAGAATCAGCCCCAGCATTTT.

This chain links TRBV15 with TRBJ1-5; 7 bases align to TRBD1. This CDR3 is built from 16 residues. V trimming: 0 bases; J trimming: 3 bases; junction bases outside the gene matches: 5. Germline CDR1 reads LNHNV; CDR2 reads YYDKDF (reference sequence). The DNA of the CDR3 is TGTGCCACCAGCAGAGATAAGGGGACAGTCAATCAGCCCCAGCATTTT. This gives the protein CATSRDKGTVNQPQHF.

The rearrangement joins TRBV7-3 to TRBJ1-1; unclear D gene. With 1 base removed from V and 2 bases from J, the gap between germline ends came to 5 bases. CDR1 is SGHTA and CDR2 is FQGTGA in the germline V gene. The length of the CDR3 is 13 residues. The CDR3 sequence: CASSLMSNTEAFF. CDR3 nucleotide sequence: TGTGCCAGCAGCTTAATGAGCAACACTGAAGCTTTCTTT.

This chain joins TRBV5-1 and TRBJ2-7; D call uncertain. The V end lost 2 bases, the J end lost 7 bases, and 16 bases lay between the germline ends. Per germline, CDR1 SGHRS and CDR2 YFSETQ. This CDR3 spans 14 amino acids. In nucleotides, the CDR3 is TGCGCCAGCAGCTTAGACTCTCCCTACGAGGAGCAGTACTTC. It yields the protein CASSLDSPYEEQYF.

J is TRBJ2-7 and V is TRBV12-3 or TRBV12-4; no firm D call. Trimming cost V 4 bases and J 9 bases, with 13 bases left between them. The CDR3 runs to 12 residues. The CDR3 region is CASSSTSRWQYF. The CDR3 region has the DNA TGTGCCAGCAGTTCAACTTCCCGGTGGCAGTACTTC.

The chain employs TRBV7-9 and TRBJ2-2, with 8 bases identical to TRBD1. This CDR3 is built from 14 residues. The trim removed 5 bases at V and 7 bases at J, leaving 6 bases unmatched. Germline CDR1 is SEHNR and CDR2 is FQNEAQ (reference sequence). The CDR3 region has the DNA TGTGCCAGCAGCACCCGGACAGGGAACGGGGAGCTGTTTTTT. This sequence encodes CASSTRTGNGELFF. Looking up the rest from reference TRBV7-9 and TRBJ2-2 gives the full variable domain: DTGVSQNPRHKITKRGQNVTFRCDPISEHNRLYWYRQTLGQGPEFLTYFQNEAQLEKSRLLSDRFSAERPKGSFSTLEIQRTEQGDSAMYLCASSTRTGNGELFFGEGSRLTVL.

This chain uses TRBV10-2 with TRBJ1-6, with 8 bases fitting TRBD1. The length of the CDR3 is 13 residues. J gave up 7 bases and V 9 bases, and 5 bases lay outside the gene matches. Per germline, CDR1 WSHSY and CDR2 SAAADI. CDR3 residues: CASSTGENSPLHF. The CDR3 region has the DNA TGCGCCAGTTCGACAGGGGAAAATTCACCCCTCCACTTT.

Remarks on this clone: Its ends do not fully match the called genes, so a read error is possible. The chain is built from TRBV7-3 and TRBJ1-6, with TRBD1 matching over 7 bases. Germline-derived CDR1 and CDR2 are SGHTA and FQGTGA. CDR3 length: 14 amino acids. The CDR3: CASSVTGDRSPLHF. The CDR3 region has the DNA TGTGCCAGCAGCGTAACAGGGGATAGGTCACCCCTCCACTTT.

V and J are TRBV24-1 and TRBJ2-7; 9 positions match TRBD1. CDR3 length equals 18 residues. V was pared by 4 bases and J by 1 base, with 13 bases of the junction left unmatched. Germline CDR1 and CDR2: KGHDR and SFDVKD. CDR3 coding DNA: TGTGCCACCAGTGAGTTCGAGAGACAGGGGGACACTTCCTACGAGCAGTACTTC. Translated, it gives CATSEFERQGDTSYEQYF.

V usage is TRBV3-1 (or the pseudogene TRBV3-2) and J usage is TRBJ1-2, with 8 bases identical to TRBD1. The germline CDR1 and CDR2 sequences are LGHDT and YNNKEL (reference sequence). V lost 1 base, J lost 4 bases, and 11 bases stayed unmatched. The length of the CDR3 is 17 residues. The CDR3 reads CASSQGGGRGPAYGYTF. CDR3 nucleotide sequence: TGTGCCAGCAGCCAAGGAGGTGGCAGGGGGCCGGCCTATGGCTACACCTTC.

The rearrangement joins TRBV2 to TRBJ2-1; 7 bases match TRBD1. The CDR3 covers 16 residues. In germline, CDR1 is SNHLY, CDR2 FYNNEI. The V gene end was trimmed by 6 bases and the J gene end by 2 bases; junction bases not matched to a gene: 10. The CDR3 loop is CASRSSGTATYNEQFF. DNA of the CDR3: TGTGCCAGCAGGTCCTCTGGGACAGCGACCTACAATGAGCAGTTCTTC.

This CDR3 reads CASSITGSSYNEQFF. The CDR3, as DNA: TGTGCCAGCAGCATAACAGGGAGCTCCTACAATGAGCAGTTCTTC. The gene calls are TRBV6-2 or TRBV6-3 and TRBJ2-1; perhaps TRBD1 as D (6 bases). Trimming shortened V by 6 bases and J by 0 bases, and 12 bases separated the two germline ends. From germline, CDR1 is MNHEY and CDR2 SVGEGT. There are 15 residues in the CDR3.

The chain is built from TRBV28 and TRBJ2-7; 9 positions match TRBD1. V dropped 5 bases and J dropped 1; count of bases not matched to a gene: 12. The germline gives CDR1 MDHEN, CDR2 SYDVKM. The CDR3 runs to 17 residues. The CDR3 sequence is CASSTSMGQGLSYEQYF. CDR3 in DNA: TGTGCCAGCAGTACCTCGATGGGACAGGGTTTATCCTACGAGCAGTACTTC.

The chain carries TRBV27 and TRBJ1-4, with 9 bases that match TRBD1. V trimming: 6 bases; J trimming: 5 bases; junction bases outside the gene matches: 4. The CDR3 spans 14 residues. The germline CDR1 and CDR2 sequences are MNHEY and SMNVEV (reference sequence). CDR3 bases: TGTGCCAGCAGATGGGGACAGGGAAATGAAAAACTGTTTTTT. This sequence encodes CASRWGQGNEKLFF.

The chain links TRBV7-8 to TRBJ1-6, with TRBD1 matching over 7 bases. The CDR3 is made up of 13 amino acids. With V trimmed by 5 bases and J by 9 bases, 4 bases remained unmatched. Germline V CDR1 and CDR2: SGHVS, FQNEAQ. The DNA of the CDR3 is TGTGCCAGCAGCCCCGACAGGGCTTCACCCCTCCACTTT. It translates to CASSPDRASPLHF.

This chain uses TRBV5-4 with TRBJ2-7, with D possibly TRBD1 on 5 matching bases. The germline gives CDR1 SGHNT, CDR2 YYREEE (reference sequence). The ends were cut back, 0 bases at V and 4 bases at J, with 8 bases in the middle. This CDR3 has 13 residues. Here the CDR3 DNA reads TGTGCCAGCAGCTTGGTAGACAGTTACGAGCAGTACTTC. Amino acids: CASSLVDSYEQYF.